The clone carrying this T cell receptor beta chain was recorded many times. Its target is unknown. The study left out patients who had uncontrolled infection, other autoimmune disease, pregnancy or lactation. The study based diagnoses on clinical symptoms, serum thyroxine and TRAb, thyroid ultrasound and orbital computed tomography. This record belongs to a study of T cells in Graves' hyperthyroidism and ophthalmopathy. Authors of the study amplified TCR beta CDR3 regions from RNA transcripts. When the TCR CDR3 underwent first-round RT-PCR, the HTBI primer set was used. TCRdb redid the calling of the multiplex PCR reads with MiXCR, one entry per CDR3 protein. The sample carries fewer than 650,000 distinct CDR3 sequences, 35% to 50% recorded once. The study, taken as a whole, reports: Ophthalmopathy, as predicted by the model, came a median 6.5 months after the prediction. Appearing also in blood were most of the thyroid clonotypes expanded above 0.001.

V gave up 1 base and J gave up 1 base, with 7 bases separating them. The CDR3 runs to 14 residues. Sample: peripheral blood or thyroid tissue (not recorded which). J is TRBJ1-1 and V is TRBV12-3 or TRBV12-4; D not resolved. The clonotype comes from an adult woman with Graves' disease, either hyperthyroidism or ophthalmopathy (not recorded which). The DNA for the CDR3 is TGTGCCAGCAGTTTAGGACTTCCGAACACTGAAGCTTTCTTT. This sequence encodes CASSLGLPNTEAFF.